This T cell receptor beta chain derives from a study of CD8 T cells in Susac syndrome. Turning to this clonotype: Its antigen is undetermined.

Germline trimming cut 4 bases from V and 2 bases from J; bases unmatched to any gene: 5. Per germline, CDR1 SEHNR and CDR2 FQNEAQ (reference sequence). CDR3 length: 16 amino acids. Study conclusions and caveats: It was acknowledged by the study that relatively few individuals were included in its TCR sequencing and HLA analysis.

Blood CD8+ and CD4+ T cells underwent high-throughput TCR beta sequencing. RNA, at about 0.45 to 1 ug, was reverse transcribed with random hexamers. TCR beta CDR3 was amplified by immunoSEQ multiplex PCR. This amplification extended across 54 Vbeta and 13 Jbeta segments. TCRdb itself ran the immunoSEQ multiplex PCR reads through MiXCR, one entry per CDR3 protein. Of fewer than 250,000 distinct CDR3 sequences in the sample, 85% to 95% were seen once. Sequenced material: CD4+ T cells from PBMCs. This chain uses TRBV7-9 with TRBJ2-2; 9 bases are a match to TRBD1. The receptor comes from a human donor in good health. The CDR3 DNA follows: TGTGCCAGCAGCTCCGGACAGGGGTCTAACACCGGGGAGCTGTTTTTT. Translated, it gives CASSSGQGSNTGELFF.